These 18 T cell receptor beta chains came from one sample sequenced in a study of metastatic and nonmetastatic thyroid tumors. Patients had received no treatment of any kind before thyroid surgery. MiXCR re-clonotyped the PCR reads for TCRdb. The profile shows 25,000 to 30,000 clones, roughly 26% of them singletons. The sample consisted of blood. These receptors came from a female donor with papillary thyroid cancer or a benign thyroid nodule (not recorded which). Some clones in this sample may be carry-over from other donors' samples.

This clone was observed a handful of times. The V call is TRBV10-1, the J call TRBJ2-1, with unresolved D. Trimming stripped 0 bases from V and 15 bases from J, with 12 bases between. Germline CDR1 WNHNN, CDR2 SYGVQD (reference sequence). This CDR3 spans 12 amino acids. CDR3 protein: CASSESDGSVFF. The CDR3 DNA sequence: TGCGCCAGCAGTGAGTCCGATGGGTCTGTGTTCTTC.

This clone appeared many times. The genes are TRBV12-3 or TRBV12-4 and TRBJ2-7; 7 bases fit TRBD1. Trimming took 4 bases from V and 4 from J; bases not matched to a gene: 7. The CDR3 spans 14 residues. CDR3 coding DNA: TGTGCCAGCAGTTACAGGGGACGGGAATACGAGCAGTACTTC. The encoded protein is CASSYRGREYEQYF.

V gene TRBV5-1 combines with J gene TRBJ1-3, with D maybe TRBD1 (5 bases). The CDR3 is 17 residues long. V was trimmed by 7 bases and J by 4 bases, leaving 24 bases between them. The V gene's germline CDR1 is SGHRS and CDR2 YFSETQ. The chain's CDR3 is CASGPRGVTGSGNTIYF. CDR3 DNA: TGCGCCAGCGGCCCCCGCGGTGTTACAGGATCGGGAAACACCATATATTTT. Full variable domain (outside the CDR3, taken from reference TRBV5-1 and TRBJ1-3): KAGVTQTPRYLIKTRGQQVTLSCSPISGHRSVSWYQQTPGQGLQFLFEYFSETQRNKGNFPGRFSGRQFSNSRSEMNVSTLELGDSALYLCASGPRGVTGSGNTIYFGEGSWLTVV.

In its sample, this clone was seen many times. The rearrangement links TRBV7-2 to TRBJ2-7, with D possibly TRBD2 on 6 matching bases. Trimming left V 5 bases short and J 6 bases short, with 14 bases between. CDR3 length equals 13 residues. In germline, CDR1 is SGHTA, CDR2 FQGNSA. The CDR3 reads CASSRGVLSEQYF. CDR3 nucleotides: TGTGCCAGCAGCCGCGGGGTCCTCTCCGAGCAGTACTTC. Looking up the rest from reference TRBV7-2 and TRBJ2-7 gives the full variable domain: GAGVSQSPSNKVTEKGKDVELRCDPISGHTALYWYRQSLGQGLEFLIYFQGNSAPDKSGLPSDRFSAERTGGSVSTLTIQRTQQEDSAVYLCASSRGVLSEQYFGPGTRLTVT.

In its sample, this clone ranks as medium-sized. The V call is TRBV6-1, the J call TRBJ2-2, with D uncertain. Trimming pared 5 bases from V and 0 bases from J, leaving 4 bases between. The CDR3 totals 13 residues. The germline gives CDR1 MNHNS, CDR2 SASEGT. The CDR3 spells CASSKTNTGELFF. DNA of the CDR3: TGTGCCAGCAGTAAAACGAACACCGGGGAGCTGTTTTTT.

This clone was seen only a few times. This chain's CDR3 is CASSLARGQGDQPQHF. CDR3 bases: TGTGCCAGCAGCTTGGCCAGAGGTCAGGGAGATCAGCCCCAGCATTTT. The rearrangement joins TRBV5-6 to TRBJ1-5; possibly TRBD1 for D (5 bases). This CDR3 spans 16 amino acids. V was cut by 0 bases and J by 5 bases, with 15 bases left in between. Per germline, CDR1 SGHDT and CDR2 YYEEEE. Filled out from reference TRBV5-6 and TRBJ1-5, the complete variable domain reads DAGVTQSPTHLIKTRGQQVTLRCSPKSGHDTVSWYQQALGQGPQFIFQYYEEEERQRGNFPDRFSGHQFPNYSSELNVNALLLGDSALYLCASSLARGQGDQPQHFGDGTRLSIL.

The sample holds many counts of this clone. CDR3 protein: CASGLTTSGRNTGELFF. The DNA for the CDR3 is TGTGCTAGTGGTTTAACCACTAGCGGGAGGAACACCGGGGAGCTGTTTTTT. This sequence joins TRBV12-5 and TRBJ2-2; 11 nucleotides align to TRBD2. Germline CDR1 is LGHNT and CDR2 is FRNRAP. Germline trimming cut 3 bases from V and 1 base from J; bases unmatched to any gene: 4. The CDR3 spans 17 residues.

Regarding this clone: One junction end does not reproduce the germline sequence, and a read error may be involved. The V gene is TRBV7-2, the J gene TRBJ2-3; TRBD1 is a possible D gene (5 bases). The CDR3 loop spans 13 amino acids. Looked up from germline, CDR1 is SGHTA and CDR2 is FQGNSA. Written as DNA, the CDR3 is TGTGCCAGCAGCTTAGTTAGGGGAAATACACAGTATTTT. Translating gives CASSLVRGNTQYF.

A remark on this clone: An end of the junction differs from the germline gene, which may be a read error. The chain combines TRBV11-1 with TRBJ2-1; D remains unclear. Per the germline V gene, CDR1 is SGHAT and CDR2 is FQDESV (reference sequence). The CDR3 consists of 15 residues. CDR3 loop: CSSSLGHSLLNEQFF. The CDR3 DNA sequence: TGTTCCAGCAGCTTAGGGCACTCCCTCTTAAATGAGCAGTTCTTC.

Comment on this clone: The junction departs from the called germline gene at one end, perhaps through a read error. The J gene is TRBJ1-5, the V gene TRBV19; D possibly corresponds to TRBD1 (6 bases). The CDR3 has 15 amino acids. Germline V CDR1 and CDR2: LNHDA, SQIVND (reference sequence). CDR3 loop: CASMRDRYSHQPQHF. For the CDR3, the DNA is TGTGCCAGTATGCGAGACAGGTATAGCCATCAGCCCCAGCATTTT. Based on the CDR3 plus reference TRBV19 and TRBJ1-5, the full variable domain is DGGITQSPKYLFRKEGQNVTLSCEQNLNHDAMYWYRQDPGQGLRLIYYSQIVNDFQKGDIAEGYSVSREKKESFPLTVTSAQKNPTAFYLCASMRDRYSHQPQHFGDGTRLSIL.

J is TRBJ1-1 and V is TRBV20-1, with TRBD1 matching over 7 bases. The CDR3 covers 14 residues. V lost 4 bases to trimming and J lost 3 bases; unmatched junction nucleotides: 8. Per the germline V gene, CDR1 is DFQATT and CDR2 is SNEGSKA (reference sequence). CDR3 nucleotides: TGCAGTGCTATAAGGGACAGCCAGCACACTGAAGCTTTCTTT. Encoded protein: CSAIRDSQHTEAFF.

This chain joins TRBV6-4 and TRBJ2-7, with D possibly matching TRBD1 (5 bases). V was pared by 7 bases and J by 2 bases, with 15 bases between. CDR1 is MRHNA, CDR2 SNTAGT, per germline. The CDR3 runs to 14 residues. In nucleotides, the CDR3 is TGTGCCAGCAACAGGACATTAGATACCTACGAGCAGTACTTC. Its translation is CASNRTLDTYEQYF.

For the CDR3, the DNA is TGCGCCAGCAGCTTGTCAGGGACTAGCGAGGTTACGCAGTATTTT. Residues: CASSLSGTSEVTQYF. The V gene is TRBV5-1, the J gene TRBJ2-3; the match to TRBD2 covers 10 bases. The germline V gene encodes CDR1 SGHRS and CDR2 YFSETQ. The CDR3 spans 15 residues. With V trimmed by 1 base and J by 8 bases, 7 bases remained unmatched.

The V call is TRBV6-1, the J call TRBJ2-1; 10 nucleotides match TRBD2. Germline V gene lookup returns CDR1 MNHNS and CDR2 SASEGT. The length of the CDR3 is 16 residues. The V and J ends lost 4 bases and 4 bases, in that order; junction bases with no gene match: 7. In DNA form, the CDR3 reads TGTGCCAGCAGTGCCTCTAGCGGGGGCCAATACAATGAGCAGTTCTTC. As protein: CASSASSGGQYNEQFF.

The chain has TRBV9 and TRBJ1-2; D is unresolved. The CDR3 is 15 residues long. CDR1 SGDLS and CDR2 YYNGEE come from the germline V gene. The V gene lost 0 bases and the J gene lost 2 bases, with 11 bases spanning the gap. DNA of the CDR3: TGTGCCAGCAGCGTAGTATGGGTAAGGAACTATGGCTACACCTTC. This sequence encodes CASSVVWVRNYGYTF.

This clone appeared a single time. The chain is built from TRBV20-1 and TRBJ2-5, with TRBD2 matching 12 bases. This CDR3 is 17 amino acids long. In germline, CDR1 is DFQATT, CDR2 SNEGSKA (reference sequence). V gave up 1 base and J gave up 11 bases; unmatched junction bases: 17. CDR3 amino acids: CSARGLAGDGLYGEQYF. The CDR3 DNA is TGCAGTGCTAGAGGACTAGCGGGAGACGGGCTCTACGGGGAACAGTACTTC.

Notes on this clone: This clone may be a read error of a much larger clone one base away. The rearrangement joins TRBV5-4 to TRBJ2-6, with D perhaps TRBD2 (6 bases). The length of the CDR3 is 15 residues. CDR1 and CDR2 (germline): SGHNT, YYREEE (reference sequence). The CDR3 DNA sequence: TGTGCCAGCATCTTGGGGGGAGCTGGGGCCAACGTCCTGACTTTC. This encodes CASILGGAGANVLTF.

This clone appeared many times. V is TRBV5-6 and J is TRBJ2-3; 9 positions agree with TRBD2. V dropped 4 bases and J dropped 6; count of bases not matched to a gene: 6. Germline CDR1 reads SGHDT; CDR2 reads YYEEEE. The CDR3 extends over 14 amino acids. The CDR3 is CASSILAGRDTQYF. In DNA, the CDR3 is TGTGCCAGCAGCATCCTAGCGGGAAGGGATACGCAGTATTTT.